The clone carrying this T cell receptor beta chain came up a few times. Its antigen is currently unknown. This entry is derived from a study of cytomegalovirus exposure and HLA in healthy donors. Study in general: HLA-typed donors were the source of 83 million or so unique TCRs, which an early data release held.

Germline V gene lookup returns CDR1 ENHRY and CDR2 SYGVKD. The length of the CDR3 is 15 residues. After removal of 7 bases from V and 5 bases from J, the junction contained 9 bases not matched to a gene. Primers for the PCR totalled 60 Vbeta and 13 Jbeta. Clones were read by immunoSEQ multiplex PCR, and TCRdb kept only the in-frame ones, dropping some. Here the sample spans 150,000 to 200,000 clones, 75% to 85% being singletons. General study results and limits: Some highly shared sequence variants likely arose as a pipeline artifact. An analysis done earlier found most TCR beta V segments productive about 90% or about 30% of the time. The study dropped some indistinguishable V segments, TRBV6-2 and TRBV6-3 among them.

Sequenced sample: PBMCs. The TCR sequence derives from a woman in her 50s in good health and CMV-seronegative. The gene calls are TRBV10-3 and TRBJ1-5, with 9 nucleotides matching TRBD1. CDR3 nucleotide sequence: TGTGCCATCAAGGAACCGGGACAGGGAGATCAGCCCCAGCATTTT. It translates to CAIKEPGQGDQPQHF.